The next 15 T cell receptor beta chains were all read from a single sample in a study of neurological immune-mediated disorders. Each CDR3 protein is one row after TCRdb ran MiXCR on the 5' RACE reads. The sample shows 25,000 to 30,000 distinct CDR3 sequences, 6.6% of them seen only once. The sample comprised PBMCs. All receptors derive from a woman aged 45-65 years in good health.

This clonotype occurred many times. This chain links TRBV6-6 with TRBJ2-5, with no clear D. CDR1 is MNHNY, CDR2 SVGAGI, per germline (reference sequence). The germline V and J ends were trimmed by 6 bases and 1 base, with 6 bases remaining between them. This CDR3 region has 12 residues. This chain's CDR3 is CASSWSQETQYF. As DNA, the CDR3 is TGTGCCAGCAGCTGGTCCCAAGAGACCCAGTACTTC.

This clonotype was counted many times. The J gene is TRBJ2-7, the V gene TRBV5-6; TRBD1 matches at 9 bases. Germline V CDR1 and CDR2: SGHDT, YYEEEE. J gave up 5 bases and V 5 bases, and 14 bases lay outside the gene matches. The CDR3 covers 16 residues. CDR3 loop: CASRRNRDRVVDEQYF. DNA of the CDR3: TGTGCCAGCAGACGAAACCGGGACAGGGTGGTTGACGAGCAGTACTTC.

By frequency in the sample, this clonotype is medium-sized. One end of the junction fails to match germline, which may point to a read error. The chain joins TRBV20-1 to TRBJ2-7; no firm D call. This CDR3 is 15 amino acids long. Germline V gene sequence: CDR1 DFQATT, CDR2 SNEGSKA (reference sequence). DNA for the CDR3: TGCAGTGCTAGAGGCCCCTTCGGAGAATCCTCCGAGCAGTACTTC. As protein: CSARGPFGESSEQYF.

This clonotype showed up many times. This chain joins TRBV5-6 and TRBJ1-2; D is possibly TRBD1 (6 bases). Trimming removed 4 bases from V and 6 bases from J, with 16 bases in between. Germline V CDR1 and CDR2: SGHDT, YYEEEE. CDR3 length: 14 amino acids. The CDR3: CASSTMGGRHGYTF. The CDR3 DNA sequence: TGTGCCAGCAGCACTATGGGGGGCCGCCATGGCTACACCTTC.

Ten or more counts support this clonotype. This chain joins TRBV5-1 and TRBJ2-3; D remains ambiguous. Trimming took off 0 bases at V and 1 base at J, with 12 bases between the two ends. This CDR3 contains 16 residues. Germline V gives CDR1 SGHRS, CDR2 YFSETQ. The CDR3 bases are TGCGCCAGCAGCTTGGTTGGTGGAAGGGGCACAGATACGCAGTATTTT. It is translated as CASSLVGGRGTDTQYF. The variable domain in full, completed from reference TRBV5-1 and TRBJ2-3, reads KAGVTQTPRYLIKTRGQQVTLSCSPISGHRSVSWYQQTPGQGLQFLFEYFSETQRNKGNFPGRFSGRQFSNSRSEMNVSTLELGDSALYLCASSLVGGRGTDTQYFGPGTRLTVL.

Ten or more counts support this clonotype. The CDR3, as DNA: TGTGCCAGCAGCGCCCTAGCGGGGGCCTACAATGAGCAGTTCTTC. Translating it yields CASSALAGAYNEQFF. The rearrangement uses TRBV7-2 and TRBJ2-1, with 10 bases fitting TRBD2. J lost 2 bases, V lost 5 bases, and 3 bases had no gene match. The V gene's germline CDR1 is SGHTA and CDR2 FQGNSA. This CDR3 region has 15 residues.

Many counts were recorded for this clonotype. The V gene is TRBV11-2, the J gene TRBJ1-2; no reliable D call. The CDR3 has 14 amino acids. The ends were cut back, 0 bases at V and 4 bases at J, with 9 bases in the middle. Germline values: CDR1 SGHAT, CDR2 FQNNGV. The CDR3 DNA follows: TGTGCCAGCAGCTTAGAGGCGTCAGCCTATGGCTACACCTTC. This translates into CASSLEASAYGYTF. The whole variable domain, filled in from reference TRBV11-2 and TRBJ1-2, reads EAGVAQSPRYKIIEKRQSVAFWCNPISGHATLYWYQQILGQGPKLLIQFQNNGVVDDSQLPKDRFSAERLKGVDSTLKIQPAKLEDSAVYLCASSLEASAYGYTFGSGTRLTVV.

This clonotype was counted many times. The chain is built from TRBV20-1 and TRBJ1-3; 10 positions agree with TRBD1. V shed 5 bases, J shed 2 bases, and the junction held 3 bases outside the gene matches. Per the germline V gene, CDR1 is DFQATT and CDR2 is SNEGSKA (reference sequence). This CDR3 is built from 14 residues. This chain's CDR3 is CSAGDRGAGNTIYF. The DNA for the CDR3 is TGCAGTGCTGGGGACAGGGGCGCTGGAAACACCATATATTTT.

This clonotype was found many times. This sequence joins TRBV2 and TRBJ2-3; D not resolved. The CDR3 has 14 amino acids. Germline CDR1 and CDR2: SNHLY and FYNNEI. V shed 4 bases and J shed 4 bases, with 12 bases lying between them. CDR3 region: CASSAGRPADTQYF. The CDR3 DNA reads as TGTGCCAGCAGTGCGGGCCGTCCGGCAGATACGCAGTATTTT.

This clonotype was seen at least ten times. V usage is TRBV20-1 and J usage is TRBJ1-1; possibly TRBD1 for D (6 bases). Trimming took 6 bases from V and 2 from J, leaving 19 bases between them. This CDR3 has 15 amino acids. Germline CDR1 is DFQATT and CDR2 is SNEGSKA (reference sequence). The CDR3 DNA reads TGCAGTGCAATCCCCCTCCACAGGGAAAACACTGAAGCTTTCTTT. This sequence encodes CSAIPLHRENTEAFF.

This clonotype was recorded many times. J is TRBJ2-7 and V is TRBV20-1; 12 bases map to TRBD1. CDR3 size: 16 residues. Germline V gene sequence: CDR1 DFQATT, CDR2 SNEGSKA (reference sequence). Trimming cost V 4 bases and J 6 bases; bases outside gene matches: 13. The CDR3 DNA reads TGCAGTGCTACTTCGGTCGGGACAGGGGGCGAGGGCGAGCAGTACTTC. It codes for CSATSVGTGGEGEQYF.

This clonotype came up many times. V is TRBV20-1 and J is TRBJ1-1; D is ambiguous. V dropped 5 bases and J dropped 1 base, with 8 bases sitting between them. Germline V gene data show CDR1 as DFQATT and CDR2 as SNEGSKA (reference sequence). This CDR3 is built from 12 residues. CDR3 nucleotide sequence: TGCAGTGCTGTTGGAGAGAACACTGAAGCTTTCTTT. It translates to CSAVGENTEAFF.

This clonotype has at least ten counts. The rearrangement joins TRBV7-6 to TRBJ2-5; D unresolved. V was clipped by 5 bases and J by 7 bases, with 17 bases between them. In germline, CDR1 is SGHVS, CDR2 FNYEAQ. The CDR3 is made up of 14 amino acids. CDR3 nucleotide sequence: TGTGCCAGCAGCCACCCTAGTGTCCCGGGGACCCAGTACTTC. It specifies CASSHPSVPGTQYF.

This clonotype occurred many times. The chain links TRBV5-1 to TRBJ2-2; D is uncertain. There are 15 residues in the CDR3. V dropped 0 bases and J dropped 5 bases, with 11 bases sitting between them. The germline V gene has CDR1 SGHRS and CDR2 YFSETQ. The CDR3 reads CASSLERVLTGELFF. CDR3 sequence (DNA): TGCGCCAGCAGCTTGGAAAGGGTTCTAACCGGGGAGCTGTTTTTT.

Ten or more counts support this clonotype. The chain employs TRBV7-9 and TRBJ2-1; D remains unclear. Germline V lookup: CDR1 SEHNR, CDR2 FQNEAQ (reference sequence). This CDR3 comprises 15 residues. V was trimmed by 1 base and J by 4 bases, leaving 11 bases between them. CDR3 nucleotide sequence: TGTGCCAGCAGCTTAGGCCGCACCCTATACAATGAGCAGTTCTTC. It translates to CASSLGRTLYNEQFF. Full variable domain (remainder filled in from reference TRBV7-9 and TRBJ2-1): DTGVSQNPRHKITKRGQNVTFRCDPISEHNRLYWYRQTLGQGPEFLTYFQNEAQLEKSRLLSDRFSAERPKGSFSTLEIQRTEQGDSAMYLCASSLGRTLYNEQFFGPGTRLTVL.